The 19 T cell receptor beta chains below come from one sample, sequenced in a study of blood T cell repertoires in COVID-19. The repertoire was sequenced with immunoSEQ multiplex PCR; TCRdb's copy has only in-frame clones and lacks some. The sample yields approximately 190,000 clones, roughly nine tenths seen once. What was sequenced was peripheral blood. These receptors originate from a man between 60 and 70 years old with active or convalescent COVID-19.

The CDR3 loop is CASSLTQDSSLRGYTF. The CDR3 nucleotides are TGTGCCAGCTCCCTTACCCAGGACAGCTCACTTCGTGGCTACACCTTC. V and J are TRBV18 and TRBJ1-2; D possibly corresponds to TRBD1 (6 bases). CDR3 length equals 16 residues. Germline CDR1 reads KGHSH; CDR2 reads LQKENI. V was cut by 6 bases and J by 7 bases, with 24 bases left in between. The full variable domain, rest sourced from reference TRBV18 and TRBJ1-2, is NAGVMQNPRHLVRRRGQEARLRCSPMKGHSHVYWYRQLPEEGLKFMVYLQKENIIDESGMPKERFSAEFPKEGPSILRIQQVVRGDSAAYFCASSLTQDSSLRGYTFGSGTRLTVV.

This chain joins TRBV5-6 and TRBJ1-2, with unresolved D. The V gene's germline CDR1 is SGHDT and CDR2 YYEEEE. The CDR3 totals 12 residues. Trimming pared 6 bases from V and 3 bases from J, leaving 9 bases between. The CDR3 bases are TGTGCCAGCACCCTGCGGGACTATGGCTACACCTTC. Its translation is CASTLRDYGYTF.

The chain joins TRBV7-8 to TRBJ2-2; D is unresolved. The germline gives CDR1 SGHVS, CDR2 FQNEAQ. The CDR3 totals 15 residues. The V and J ends lost 1 base and 1 base respectively, with 7 bases between them. The CDR3 spells CASSLDHRNTGELFF. The CDR3 DNA reads as TGTGCCAGCAGCTTAGACCACAGGAACACCGGGGAGCTGTTTTTT.

The chain uses TRBV2 and TRBJ1-2; D gene unclear. This CDR3 contains 12 residues. Per the germline V gene, CDR1 is SNHLY and CDR2 is FYNNEI. CDR3 in DNA: TGTTCCCGCCAAAAGATTTTTCGGGGCTACACCTTC. Protein: CSRQKIFRGYTF. Drawing the rest from reference TRBV2 and TRBJ1-2, the complete variable domain is EPEVTQTPSHQVTQMGQEVILRCVPISNHLYFYWYRQILGQKVEFLVSFYNNEISEKSEIFDDQFSVERPDGSNFTLKIRSTKLEDSAMYFCSRQKIFRGYTFGSGTRLTVV.

The chain uses TRBV6-5 and TRBJ2-7; TRBD1 matches at 7 bases. Germline assignment: CDR1 MNHEY and CDR2 SVGAGI. Trimming removed 1 base from V and 0 bases from J; junction bases left unmatched: 0. The CDR3 extends over 14 amino acids. CDR3 sequence: CASSYYRGSYEQYF. The CDR3 DNA is TGTGCCAGCAGTTACTACAGGGGCTCCTACGAGCAGTACTTC.

This clone was counted a single time. Distinct nucleotide sequences in the sample also encode this CDR3. The chain recombines TRBV5-1 with TRBJ1-1; 7 positions agree with TRBD1. Germline V gene data show CDR1 as SGHRS and CDR2 as YFSETQ. CDR3 size: 13 residues. V gave up 4 bases and J gave up 3 bases; unmatched junction bases: 3. CDR3 protein: CASSTQGDTEAFF. CDR3 coding DNA: TGCGCCAGCAGCACCCAGGGGGACACTGAAGCTTTCTTT.

The gene calls are TRBV18 and TRBJ1-3; the D is unclear. V lost 8 bases and J lost 0, with 11 bases in between. CDR3 size: 14 residues. Germline values: CDR1 KGHSH, CDR2 LQKENI. The CDR3 protein is CASAERVSGNTIYF. The CDR3 DNA reads as TGTGCCAGCGCCGAGAGGGTCTCTGGAAACACCATATATTTT.

The chain employs TRBV12-3 or TRBV12-4 and TRBJ2-1; 9 bases agree with TRBD1. The V and J ends lost 5 bases and 12 bases, in that order; junction bases with no gene match: 8. This CDR3 comprises 13 residues. CDR3: CASSVVTGGGQFF. Here the CDR3 DNA reads TGTGCCAGCAGTGTTGTGACAGGGGGAGGGCAGTTCTTC.

This clone was found once. The V gene is TRBV11-1, the J gene TRBJ2-7; D unresolved. Trimming cost V 4 bases and J 3 bases, with 7 bases left between them. Germline V gives CDR1 SGHAT, CDR2 FQDESV (reference sequence). The CDR3 has 12 amino acids. DNA of the CDR3: TGTGCCAGCAGCTACCGACACTACGAGCAGTACTTC. This sequence encodes CASSYRHYEQYF.

The chain has TRBV23-1 and TRBJ1-6, with D tentatively TRBD1 (6 bases). TRBV23-1 is labeled an ORF, and its function is uncertain. V lost 2 bases and J 10 bases, leaving 9 bases between the germline ends. The CDR3 has 13 amino acids. The CDR3, as DNA: TGCGCCAGCAGTCAAGACAGGAGGTCACCCCTCCACTTT. Amino acid sequence: CASSQDRRSPLHF.

A few counts support this clone. V is TRBV5-4 and J is TRBJ1-2; TRBD1 matches 7 bases. The V and J ends lost 4 bases and 2 bases, in that order; junction bases with no gene match: 11. CDR1 and CDR2 (germline): SGHNT, YYREEE (reference sequence). The CDR3 runs 16 residues. CDR3 DNA: TGTGCCAGCAGCATTATAGGGGGCGCGGGGAACTATGGCTACACCTTC. Translated, it gives CASSIIGGAGNYGYTF.

The J gene is TRBJ1-4, the V gene TRBV3-1 (or the pseudogene TRBV3-2), with a tentative D call TRBD1 (5 bases). Germline V gives CDR1 LGHDT, CDR2 YNNKEL (reference sequence). Trimming cost V 1 base and J 6 bases, with 12 bases left between them. The CDR3 runs to 15 residues. The CDR3 DNA follows: TGTGCCAGCAGCCAAGCGGCAGGGCTCTATGAAAAACTGTTTTTT. Translation gives CASSQAAGLYEKLFF.

The chain carries TRBV7-9 and TRBJ1-1, with D perhaps matching TRBD1 (5 bases). The CDR3 runs 13 residues. Trimming took 5 bases from V and 4 from J, leaving 11 bases between them. Germline CDR1 is SEHNR and CDR2 is FQNEAQ (reference sequence). The CDR3 DNA reads as TGTGCCAGCAGCGGCAAAGGGGCCACTGAAGCTTTCTTT. This translates into CASSGKGATEAFF.

The rearrangement uses TRBV21-1 and TRBJ2-1; TRBD1, the table's D call, was not compared with the DNA. TRBV21-1 represents a pseudogene. The CDR3 sequence is 16 residues long. The CDR3 DNA reads as TGTGCCAGCAGCGCAACAGGCCCCTTTTGTTGCAATGAGCAGTTCTTC. It is translated as CASSATGPFCCNEQFF.

The rearrangement joins TRBV18 to TRBJ2-7, with D perhaps matching TRBD2 (5 bases). The ends were cut back, 1 base at V and 3 bases at J, with 13 bases in the middle. There are 15 residues in the CDR3. Per the germline V gene, CDR1 is KGHSH and CDR2 is LQKENI. CDR3 coding DNA: TGTGCCAGCTCACCACGGGTTAGCGCCAACTACGAGCAGTACTTC. Its translation is CASSPRVSANYEQYF.

The genes are TRBV2 and TRBJ1-3, with D possibly being TRBD1 (5 bases). CDR1 is SNHLY, CDR2 FYNNEI, per germline. The CDR3 totals 14 residues. V dropped 8 bases and J dropped 2 bases, with 13 bases sitting between them. The CDR3 DNA follows: TGTGCCAGCCACCGGTTACAGGCTGGAAACACCATATATTTT. The encoded protein is CASHRLQAGNTIYF.

The chain employs TRBV19 and TRBJ1-6; the D gene is possibly TRBD1 (6 bases). The V end was cut by 1 base, the J end by 8 bases, with 15 bases between. Germline V gene lookup returns CDR1 LNHDA and CDR2 SQIVND (reference sequence). The CDR3 runs to 16 residues. For the CDR3, the DNA is TGTGCCAGTAGTATAGGCTCCGGACAGTGGCATTCACCCCTCCACTTT. As protein: CASSIGSGQWHSPLHF.

Many counts were recorded for this clone. This chain links TRBV30 with TRBJ1-6; D is uncertain. With 0 bases removed from V and 10 bases from J, the gap between germline ends came to 10 bases. The V gene's germline CDR1 is GTSNPN and CDR2 SVGIG (reference sequence). This CDR3 spans 13 amino acids. CDR3 sequence (DNA): TGTGCCTGGAGTGTTGGGAGGACCTCACCCCTCCACTTT. Translated: CAWSVGRTSPLHF.

This clone came up once. This sequence joins TRBV2 and TRBJ2-2, with D unclear. V was clipped by 2 bases and J by 0 bases, with 7 bases between them. Germline-derived CDR1 and CDR2 are SNHLY and FYNNEI. The CDR3 sequence is 15 residues long. The chain's CDR3 is CASSETGSNTGELFF. The CDR3 nucleotides are TGTGCCAGCAGTGAAACCGGGTCGAACACCGGGGAGCTGTTTTTT.